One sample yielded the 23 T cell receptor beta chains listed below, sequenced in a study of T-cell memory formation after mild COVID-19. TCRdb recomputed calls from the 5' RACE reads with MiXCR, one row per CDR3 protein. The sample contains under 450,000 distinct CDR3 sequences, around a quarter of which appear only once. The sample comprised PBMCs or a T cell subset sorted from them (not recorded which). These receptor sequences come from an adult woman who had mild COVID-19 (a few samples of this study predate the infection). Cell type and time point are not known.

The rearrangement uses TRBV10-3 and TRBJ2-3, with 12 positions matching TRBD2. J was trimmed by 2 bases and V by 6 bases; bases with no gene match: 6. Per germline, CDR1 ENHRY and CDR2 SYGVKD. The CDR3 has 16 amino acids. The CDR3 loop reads CAISGGTSGFTDTQYF. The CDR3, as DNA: TGTGCCATCAGCGGAGGGACTAGCGGGTTCACAGATACGCAGTATTTT.

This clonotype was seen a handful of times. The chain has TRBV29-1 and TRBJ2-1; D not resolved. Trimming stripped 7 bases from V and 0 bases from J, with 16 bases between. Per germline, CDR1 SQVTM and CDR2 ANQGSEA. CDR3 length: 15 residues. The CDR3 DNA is TGCAGCGATGACGGGCCCTCTCTCTCCTACAATGAGCAGTTCTTC. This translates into CSDDGPSLSYNEQFF.

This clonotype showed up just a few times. The CDR3 loop is CSARSRGRNTGELFF. CDR3 bases: TGCAGTGCTAGGAGCCGGGGGAGGAACACCGGGGAGCTGTTTTTT. The gene calls are TRBV20-1 and TRBJ2-2; possibly TRBD2 for D (6 bases). CDR3 length: 15 residues. Germline values: CDR1 DFQATT, CDR2 SNEGSKA (reference sequence). V was shortened by 3 bases and J by 1 base, with 12 bases between the two germline ends.

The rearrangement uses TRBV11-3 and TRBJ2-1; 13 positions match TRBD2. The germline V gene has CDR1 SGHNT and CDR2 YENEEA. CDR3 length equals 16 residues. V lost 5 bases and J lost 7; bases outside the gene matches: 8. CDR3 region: CASSLWTSGRGNEQFF. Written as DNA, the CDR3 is TGTGCCAGCAGCCTCTGGACTAGCGGGAGAGGGAATGAGCAGTTCTTC.

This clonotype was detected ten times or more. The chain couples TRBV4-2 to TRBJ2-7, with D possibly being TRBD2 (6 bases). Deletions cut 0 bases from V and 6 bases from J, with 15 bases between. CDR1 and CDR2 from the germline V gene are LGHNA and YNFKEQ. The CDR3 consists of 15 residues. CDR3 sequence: CASSQDITLAGEQYF. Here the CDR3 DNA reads TGTGCCAGCAGCCAAGATATTACACTAGCAGGCGAGCAGTACTTC.

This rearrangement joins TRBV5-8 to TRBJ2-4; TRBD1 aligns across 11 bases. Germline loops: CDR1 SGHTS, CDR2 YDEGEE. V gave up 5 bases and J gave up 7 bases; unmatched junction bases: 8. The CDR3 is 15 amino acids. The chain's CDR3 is CASRDRDRGLNIQYF. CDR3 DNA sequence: TGTGCCAGCAGGGACCGGGACAGGGGGTTGAACATTCAGTACTTC.

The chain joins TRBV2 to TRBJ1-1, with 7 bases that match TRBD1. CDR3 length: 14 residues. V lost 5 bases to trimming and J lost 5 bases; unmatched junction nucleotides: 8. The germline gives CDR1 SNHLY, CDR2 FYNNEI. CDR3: CASSYRQGGTEAFF. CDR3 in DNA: TGTGCCAGCAGTTACCGACAGGGAGGTACTGAAGCTTTCTTT. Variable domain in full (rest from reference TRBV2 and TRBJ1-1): EPEVTQTPSHQVTQMGQEVILRCVPISNHLYFYWYRQILGQKVEFLVSFYNNEISEKSEIFDDQFSVERPDGSNFTLKIRSTKLEDSAMYFCASSYRQGGTEAFFGQGTRLTVV.

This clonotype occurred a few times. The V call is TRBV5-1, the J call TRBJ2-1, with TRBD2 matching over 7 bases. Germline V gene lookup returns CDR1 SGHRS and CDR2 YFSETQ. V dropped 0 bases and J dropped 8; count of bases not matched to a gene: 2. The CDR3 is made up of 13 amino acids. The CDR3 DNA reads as TGCGCCAGCAGCTTGGAGGGGAGGGATGAGCAGTTCTTC. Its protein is CASSLEGRDEQFF.

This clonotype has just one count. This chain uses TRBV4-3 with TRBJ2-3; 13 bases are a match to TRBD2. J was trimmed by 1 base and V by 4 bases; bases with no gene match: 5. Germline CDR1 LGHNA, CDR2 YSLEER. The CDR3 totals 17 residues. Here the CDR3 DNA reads TGCGCCAGCAGCCCTGGGACTAGCGGGATAGGCACAGATACGCAGTATTTT. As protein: CASSPGTSGIGTDTQYF.

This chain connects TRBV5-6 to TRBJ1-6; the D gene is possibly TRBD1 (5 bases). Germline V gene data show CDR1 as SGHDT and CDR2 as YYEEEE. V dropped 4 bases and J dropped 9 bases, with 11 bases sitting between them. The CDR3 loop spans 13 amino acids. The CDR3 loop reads CASSPDRVSPLHF. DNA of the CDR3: TGTGCCAGCAGCCCAGACAGAGTTTCACCCCTCCACTTT.

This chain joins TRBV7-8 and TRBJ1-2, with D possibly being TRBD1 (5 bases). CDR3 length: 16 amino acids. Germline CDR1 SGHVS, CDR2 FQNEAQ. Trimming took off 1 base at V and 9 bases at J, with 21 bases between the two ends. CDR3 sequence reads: CASSLGGPARADSYTF. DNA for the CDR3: TGTGCCAGCAGCTTAGGCGGCCCCGCCAGGGCAGATAGCTACACCTTC.

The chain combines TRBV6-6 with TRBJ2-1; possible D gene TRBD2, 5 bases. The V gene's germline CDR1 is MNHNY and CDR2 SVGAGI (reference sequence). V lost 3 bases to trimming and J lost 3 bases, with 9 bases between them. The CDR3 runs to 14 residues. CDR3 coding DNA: TGTGCCAGCAGTTATGAAGACTACTACAATGAGCAGTTCTTC. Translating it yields CASSYEDYYNEQFF.

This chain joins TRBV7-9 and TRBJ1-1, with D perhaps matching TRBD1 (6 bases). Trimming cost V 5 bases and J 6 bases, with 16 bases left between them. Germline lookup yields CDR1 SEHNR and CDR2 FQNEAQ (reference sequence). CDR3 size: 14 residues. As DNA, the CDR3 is TGTGCCAGCAGCCTACAGGGAAGGCACGCTGAAGCTTTCTTT. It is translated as CASSLQGRHAEAFF. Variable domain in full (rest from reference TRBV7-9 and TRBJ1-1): DTGVSQNPRHKITKRGQNVTFRCDPISEHNRLYWYRQTLGQGPEFLTYFQNEAQLEKSRLLSDRFSAERPKGSFSTLEIQRTEQGDSAMYLCASSLQGRHAEAFFGQGTRLTVV.

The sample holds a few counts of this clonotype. The CDR3 loop is CASSPRTSGSWAYNEQFF. The CDR3 DNA follows: TGTGCCAGCAGCCCAAGGACTAGCGGGAGCTGGGCCTACAATGAGCAGTTCTTC. The chain combines TRBV7-9 with TRBJ2-1, with 13 bases that match TRBD2. The CDR3 has 18 residues. Looked up from germline, CDR1 is SEHNR and CDR2 is FQNEAQ (reference sequence). Losses at the gene ends were 5 bases for V and 2 bases for J; bases not matched to a gene: 9.

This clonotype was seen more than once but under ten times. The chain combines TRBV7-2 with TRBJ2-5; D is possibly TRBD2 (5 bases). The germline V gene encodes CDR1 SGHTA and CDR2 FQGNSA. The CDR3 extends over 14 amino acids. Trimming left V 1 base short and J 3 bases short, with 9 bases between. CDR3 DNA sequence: TGTGCCAGCAGCTTAGGACCGGGAAAAGAGACCCAGTACTTC. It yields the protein CASSLGPGKETQYF.

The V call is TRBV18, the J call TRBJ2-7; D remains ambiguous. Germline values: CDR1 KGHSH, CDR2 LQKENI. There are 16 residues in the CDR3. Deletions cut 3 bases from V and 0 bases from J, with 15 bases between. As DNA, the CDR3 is TGTGCCAGCTCACCGGCGCTAGGGATAAGCTCCTACGAGCAGTACTTC. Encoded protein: CASSPALGISSYEQYF.

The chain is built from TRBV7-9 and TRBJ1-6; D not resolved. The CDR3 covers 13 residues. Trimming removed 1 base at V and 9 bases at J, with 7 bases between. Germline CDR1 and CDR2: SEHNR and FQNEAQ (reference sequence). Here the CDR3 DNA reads TGTGCCAGCAGCTTAGATGGGGTTTCACCCCTCCACTTT. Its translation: CASSLDGVSPLHF.

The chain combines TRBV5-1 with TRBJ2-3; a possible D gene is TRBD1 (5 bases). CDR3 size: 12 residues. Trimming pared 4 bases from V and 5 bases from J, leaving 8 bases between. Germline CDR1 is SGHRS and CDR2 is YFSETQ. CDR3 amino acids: CASSNQGDTQYF. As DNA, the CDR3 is TGCGCCAGCAGCAATCAGGGAGATACGCAGTATTTT.

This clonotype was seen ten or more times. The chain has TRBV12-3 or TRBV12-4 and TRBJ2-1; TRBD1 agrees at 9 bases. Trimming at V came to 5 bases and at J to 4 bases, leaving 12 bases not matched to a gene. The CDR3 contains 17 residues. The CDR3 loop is CASSRGGQGQAYNEQFF. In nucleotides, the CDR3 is TGTGCCAGCAGTCGTGGGGGACAGGGTCAAGCATACAATGAGCAGTTCTTC.

The CDR3 loop is CASSQETSDEQFF. The CDR3 DNA is TGTGCCAGCAGCCAAGAGACTAGCGATGAGCAGTTCTTC. This sequence joins TRBV14 and TRBJ2-1; 8 bases align to TRBD2. CDR1 and CDR2 from the germline V gene are SGHDN and FVKESK. Trimming cost V 0 bases and J 8 bases; bases outside gene matches: 0. This CDR3 has 13 residues. The full variable domain, its missing parts supplied by reference TRBV14 and TRBJ2-1, is EAGVTQFPSHSVIEKGQTVTLRCDPISGHDNLYWYRRVMGKEIKFLLHFVKESKQDESGMPNNRFLAERTGGTYSTLKVQPAELEDSGVYFCASSQETSDEQFFGPGTRLTVL.

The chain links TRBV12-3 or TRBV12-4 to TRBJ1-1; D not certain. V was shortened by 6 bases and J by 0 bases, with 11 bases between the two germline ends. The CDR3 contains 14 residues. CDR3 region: CASRYQSMNTEAFF. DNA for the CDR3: TGTGCCAGCAGGTATCAGTCGATGAACACTGAAGCTTTCTTT.

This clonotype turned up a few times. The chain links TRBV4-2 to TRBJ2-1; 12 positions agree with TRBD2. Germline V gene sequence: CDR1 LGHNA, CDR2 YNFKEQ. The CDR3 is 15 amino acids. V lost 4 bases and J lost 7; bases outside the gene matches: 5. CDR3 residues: CASSPLAGGSNEQFF. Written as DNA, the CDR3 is TGTGCCAGCAGCCCGCTAGCGGGAGGGTCAAATGAGCAGTTCTTC.

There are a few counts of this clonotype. The CDR3 sequence: CASSFQADQPQHF. CDR3 coding DNA: TGTGCCAGCAGCTTTCAGGCTGATCAGCCCCAGCATTTT. The chain carries TRBV7-2 and TRBJ1-5; D is unresolved. Germline-derived CDR1 and CDR2 are SGHTA and FQGNSA. This CDR3 comprises 13 residues. V dropped 3 bases and J dropped 5 bases, with 8 bases sitting between them.